The TCR beta chain under discussion was sequenced for a study of T-cell reconstitution after alpha-beta-depleted transplantation in children listed by TCRdb under 2016. Regarding the study in general: The study quantitatively tracked T-cell immune reconstitution after TCRalphabeta/CD19-depleted allogeneic hematopoietic cell transplantation in children using TCR repertoire profiling.

CDR1 and CDR2 (MNHEY, SVGAGI) derive from the germline V gene. The CDR3 has 15 amino acids, counting the end cysteine and phenylalanine. Only the CDR3 DNA stays, 45 bases, in frame from base 1. The germline ends are 15 bases apart after V is trimmed by 2 bases and J by 5 bases. Library preparation was by PCR. The data were produced on an Illumina HiSeq 2500. TCR libraries were prepared with molecular barcoding, using unique molecular identifiers to normalize TCRbeta repertoire quantification. TCRdb ran its own pipeline on the public reads, namely fastp trimming at Q25 and MiXCR clone calling, and kept in-frame beta chains. Records with the same CDR3 protein are collapsed into one entry carrying the most frequent genes and DNA. For this sample there are 400,000 to 500,000 distinct CDR3 sequences; roughly a tenth appear just once. The ten biggest clones cover 5% to 6.5% of the sample. Only one count was recorded for this clonotype. No cognate antigen has been identified for it. Base qualities are not provided; no much larger clone lies one nucleotide away. One read yields weak evidence.

Sample: PBMCs from the stem cell graft donor, taken from the stem cell graft. This clonotype originated in a human donor who donated a stem cell graft to a child with acute myeloid leukemia. This chain joins TRBV6-5 to TRBJ2-5; 6 matching bases give a weak D call of TRBD2. DNA sequence: TGTGCCAGCAGTTACGGAGGGGTCCAATGTGAGACCCAGTACTTC. Its product reads: CASSYGGVQCETQYF.